This T cell receptor beta chain was sequenced in a study of CXCR3-negative and CXCR3-positive naive CD8 T cells. General study points: Across naive subsets, surface CD5 expression was comparable, and TCR strength was inferred from properties of the TRB CDR3.

Every CD8+ T cell subset underwent triplicate sorting at a few hundred thousand cells apiece. Per germline, CDR1 SGHVS and CDR2 FQNEAQ. The CDR3 sequence is 16 residues long. To note about this clonotype: Its antigen is unidentified.

Preparation of TRB cDNA libraries relied on 5' RACE carrying UMI labels. TCRdb reprocessed the 5' RACE reads and reports one entry per CDR3 protein, with no DNA. The clone table shows around 81,000 distinct CDR3 sequences, with the ten largest holding roughly 1.5%. This TCR was recovered from a human donor in good health. Some clones in this sample may be carry-over from other donors' samples. The rearrangement links TRBV7-8 to TRBJ2-3; checking the TCRdb D call of TRBD1 is not possible without DNA. Material: naive CXCR3- CD8+ T cells from blood. The subset denotes: CD45RO-CCR7+CD27+CD95- naive CD8+ T cells lacking CXCR3 (TNR3-). The CDR3 spells CASSLSGLLTGDTQYF.